One sample yielded the 3 T cell receptor beta chains listed below, sequenced in a study of OX40 agonist ivuxolimab in advanced cancers. Method: immunoSEQ multiplex PCR; TCRdb's copy keeps in-frame clones and lacks some. The sample yields roughly 50,000 clones, roughly 83% seen once. The starting material was CD4+ or CD8+ T cells sorted from blood, obtained in a trial of the OX40 agonist ivuxolimab. The receptor source for this set is an adult with an advanced solid tumor such as melanoma, head and neck, liver or kidney cancer.

This chain joins TRBV30 and TRBJ2-1; D call uncertain. The CDR3 has 13 residues. The germline V and J ends were trimmed by 2 bases and 7 bases, with 12 bases remaining between them. The germline gives CDR1 GTSNPN, CDR2 SVGIG (reference sequence). The CDR3 protein is CAWSPQLVNEQFF. The CDR3 DNA reads as TGTGCCTGGAGTCCCCAACTTGTTAATGAGCAGTTCTTC.

V usage is TRBV2 and J usage is TRBJ2-2, with 8 bases fitting TRBD1. The CDR3 extends over 13 amino acids. CDR1 is SNHLY and CDR2 is FYNNEI in the germline V gene. V shed 11 bases and J 3 bases; nucleotides not matched to a gene: 5. The CDR3 loop reads CAGTGGYTGELFF. Written as DNA, the CDR3 is TGTGCCGGTACAGGGGGTTACACCGGGGAGCTGTTTTTT.

The chain combines TRBV11-2 with TRBJ2-2; D may be TRBD1 or TRBD2 (5 bases each). The CDR3 covers 17 residues. Germline loops: CDR1 SGHAT, CDR2 FQNNGV. Trimming cost V 5 bases and J 5 bases, with 21 bases left between them. DNA for the CDR3: TGTGCCAGCAGCCCCCGGTCCGGGGCGATGGGGACCGGGGAGCTGTTTTTT. Its protein product is CASSPRSGAMGTGELFF.